This TCR beta chain came from a study of siplizumab effects on memory and regulatory T cells. CDR1 SQVTM and CDR2 ANQGSEA come from the germline V gene. V shed 3 bases and J shed 9 bases, with 14 bases lying between them. The CDR3 runs 12 residues. Broader study findings: Memory T cells appeared less diverse than naive cells, which seemed to contribute substantially to alloresponse. A minor fraction of alloreactive clones, and no more, mapped to unstimulated subsets. In controls, roughly 27% of mappable alloreactive CD4+ clones were Treg-derived on average, versus 68.8% with siplizumab.

Regarding this clone: The target antigen is unknown.

Repertoires were generated with immunoSEQ multiplex PCR, while TCRdb's copy carries only in-frame clones and drops some. The sample records 99,000 or so clones, 85% to 95% being singletons. The receptor was derived from a human donor in good health. J is TRBJ1-2 and V is TRBV29-1; D uncertain. The sequencing input was non-Treg CD4+ T cells sorted from blood. The CDR3 protein is CSVDMGSSRYTF. The CDR3, as DNA: TGCAGCGTTGATATGGGATCTTCCCGCTACACCTTC.